Shown below are 15 T cell receptor beta chains from a single sample sequenced in a study of OX40 agonist ivuxolimab in advanced cancers. Some clones are missing from TCRdb's copy, which holds only in-frame ones; the method was immunoSEQ multiplex PCR. The table shows roughly 70,000 clones, with roughly 80% occurring only once. The sample consisted of CD4+ or CD8+ T cells sorted from blood, taken in a trial of the OX40 agonist ivuxolimab. The receptors derive from an adult with an advanced solid tumor such as melanoma, head and neck, liver or kidney cancer.

The rearrangement joins TRBV29-1 to TRBJ1-3; D is perhaps TRBD1 (6 bases). This CDR3 is built from 15 residues. The ends were cut back, 7 bases at V and 0 bases at J, with 16 bases in the middle. Germline lookup yields CDR1 SQVTM and CDR2 ANQGSEA. CDR3: CSAHGGPVSGNTIYF. In nucleotides, the CDR3 is TGCAGCGCCCACGGGGGCCCCGTCTCTGGAAACACCATATATTTT.

The chain is built from TRBV2 and TRBJ1-5, with a tentative D call TRBD1 (5 bases). V was pared by 5 bases and J by 4 bases, with 15 bases between. Germline-derived CDR1 and CDR2 are SNHLY and FYNNEI. CDR3 length: 15 amino acids. The DNA of the CDR3 is TGTGCCAGCAGTTCCCAGCAGGGAGGGAATCAGCCCCAGCATTTT. Translation: CASSSQQGGNQPQHF.

V is TRBV29-1 and J is TRBJ2-3; TRBD2 is a possible D gene (7 bases). The germline gives CDR1 SQVTM, CDR2 ANQGSEA. CDR3 length: 15 residues. Here the CDR3 DNA reads TGCAGTACAACCCCCGGGGGAGGGGGGCAACTTACGCAGTATTTT. Protein product: CSTTPGGGGQLTQYF.

The sample holds a few counts of this clone. In DNA, the CDR3 is TGTGCCAGCAGTCTAAGGGGGACAGGGGCAGAGACCCAGTACTTC. It specifies CASSLRGTGAETQYF. The chain recombines TRBV2 with TRBJ2-5, with 10 bases fitting TRBD1. The CDR3 has 15 residues. V lost 5 bases to trimming and J lost 4 bases; unmatched junction nucleotides: 7. Germline V gene lookup returns CDR1 SNHLY and CDR2 FYNNEI.

J is TRBJ2-5 and V is TRBV5-8; D is uncertain. Germline V CDR1 and CDR2: SGHTS, YDEGEE. Trimming shortened V by 8 bases and J by 4 bases, and 21 bases separated the two germline ends. CDR3 size: 15 residues. The DNA of the CDR3 is TGTGCCAGTACCCCGGTCCTATACACCCCAGAGACCCAGTACTTC. Its translation: CASTPVLYTPETQYF.

The chain joins TRBV10-3 to TRBJ2-7; D is unclear. Trimming stripped 0 bases from V and 0 bases from J, with 6 bases between. The CDR3 spans 14 residues. Germline CDR1 reads ENHRY; CDR2 reads SYGVKD. CDR3 protein: CAISESWGSYEQYF. Written as DNA, the CDR3 is TGTGCCATCAGTGAGTCATGGGGCTCCTACGAGCAGTACTTC.

This sequence joins TRBV30 and TRBJ2-2; 7 bases fit TRBD2. The germline CDR1 and CDR2 sequences are GTSNPN and SVGIG (reference sequence). The CDR3 runs 15 residues. Trimming took 5 bases from V and 8 from J; bases not matched to a gene: 14. This CDR3 is CAWERGREIIGELFF. CDR3 sequence (DNA): TGTGCCTGGGAACGGGGGAGGGAGATTATAGGGGAGCTGTTTTTT.

The J gene is TRBJ1-4, the V gene TRBV19, with no clear D. This CDR3 has 14 amino acids. Germline CDR1 reads LNHDA; CDR2 reads SQIVND (reference sequence). Trimming left V 3 bases short and J 4 bases short, with 9 bases between. The CDR3 sequence: CASSMVPYNEKLFF. The DNA of the CDR3 is TGTGCCAGTAGTATGGTGCCCTATAATGAAAAACTGTTTTTT. The full variable domain, in which reference TRBV19 and TRBJ1-4 provide the parts outside the CDR3, is DGGITQSPKYLFRKEGQNVTLSCEQNLNHDAMYWYRQDPGQGLRLIYYSQIVNDFQKGDIAEGYSVSREKKESFPLTVTSAQKNPTAFYLCASSMVPYNEKLFFGSGTQLSVL.

The chain links TRBV11-2 to TRBJ2-7, with a weak D call TRBD2 (6 bases). The V gene lost 1 base and the J gene lost 0 bases, with 10 bases spanning the gap. Germline CDR1 and CDR2: SGHAT and FQNNGV. The CDR3 contains 15 residues. The CDR3 loop is CASSLGGLPSYEQYF. CDR3 sequence (DNA): TGTGCCAGCAGCTTAGGGGGACTGCCCTCCTACGAGCAGTACTTC. Looking up the rest from reference TRBV11-2 and TRBJ2-7 gives the full variable domain: EAGVAQSPRYKIIEKRQSVAFWCNPISGHATLYWYQQILGQGPKLLIQFQNNGVVDDSQLPKDRFSAERLKGVDSTLKIQPAKLEDSAVYLCASSLGGLPSYEQYFGPGTRLTVT.

The chain uses TRBV19 and TRBJ1-1; 10 bases fit TRBD1. Germline loops: CDR1 LNHDA, CDR2 SQIVND (reference sequence). The ends lost 10 bases at V and 1 base at J; junction bases unmatched: 12. The CDR3 spans 16 residues. Written as DNA, the CDR3 is TGTGCCACTTCCCCGGGACAGGGGAGGGGGAACACTGAAGCTTTCTTT. As protein: CATSPGQGRGNTEAFF.

The chain employs TRBV18 and TRBJ2-3; D is perhaps TRBD1 or TRBD2 (7 bases each). The CDR3 has 15 amino acids. V was clipped by 3 bases and J by 4 bases, with 14 bases between them. Germline CDR1 is KGHSH and CDR2 is LQKENI. This CDR3 is CASSPRGGKADTQYF. CDR3 bases: TGTGCCAGCTCACCCAGGGGGGGAAAAGCAGATACGCAGTATTTT. The full variable domain, completed using reference TRBV18 and TRBJ2-3, is NAGVMQNPRHLVRRRGQEARLRCSPMKGHSHVYWYRQLPEEGLKFMVYLQKENIIDESGMPKERFSAEFPKEGPSILRIQQVVRGDSAAYFCASSPRGGKADTQYFGPGTRLTVL.

The CDR3 nucleotides read TGTGCCAGCAGCTTAGTCGGGCCGGGAGGGCAGTACTTC. The encoded protein is CASSLVGPGGQYF. This sequence joins TRBV7-2 and TRBJ2-7; 7 bases are shared with TRBD2. The CDR3 consists of 13 residues. Germline CDR1 and CDR2: SGHTA and FQGNSA. V was clipped by 1 base and J by 9 bases; unmatched bases: 6.

The V and J genes are TRBV18 and TRBJ2-3; 8 bases are shared with TRBD2. The V gene end was trimmed by 11 bases and the J gene end by 4 bases; junction bases not matched to a gene: 8. This CDR3 has 13 residues. In germline, CDR1 is KGHSH, CDR2 LQKENI. CDR3 region: CAGFRGGADTQYF. CDR3 DNA: TGTGCCGGCTTCCGGGGGGGCGCAGATACGCAGTATTTT.

V usage is TRBV5-1 and J usage is TRBJ2-5, with 7 bases fitting TRBD2. Germline V gene sequence: CDR1 SGHRS, CDR2 YFSETQ. The ends lost 5 bases at V and 0 bases at J; junction bases unmatched: 7. The CDR3 consists of 15 residues. DNA for the CDR3: TGCGCCAGCAGAAGAAGCGGGGAGTACCAAGAGACCCAGTACTTC. Residues: CASRRSGEYQETQYF.

This chain joins TRBV19 and TRBJ2-1; unclear D gene. Per the germline V gene, CDR1 is LNHDA and CDR2 is SQIVND (reference sequence). Trimming removed 7 bases from V and 4 bases from J, with 5 bases in between. CDR3 length: 11 amino acids. The CDR3 loop reads CASMRYNEQFF. The CDR3 coding sequence is TGTGCCAGTATGCGTTACAATGAGCAGTTCTTC.